The rows below give T cell receptor beta chains drawn from one sample of a study of shared clonotypes between healthy human individuals. Using immunoSEQ multiplex PCR, the repertoire was profiled, and TCRdb retains in-frame clones only, with some absent. Here the sample spans millions of clones, about 95% being singletons. Sequencing was performed on naive CD8+ T cells sorted from blood. Source of these receptors: a man aged 18 to 30 in good health. Each CDR3 is given with its conserved first and last residue. D genes are given only for firm matches.

v_call d_call cdr3_aa
TRBV30 TRBD1 CAGSGGVTGGDEQYF
TRBV6-1 TRBD1 CASSWTGRETQYF
TRBV12-2 - CASRLPGTGEGYTF
TRBV14 - CASSQDGSFSSDTQYF
TRBV7-6 TRBD1 CASSLGRGRETQYF
TRBV28 - CASSFSSYEQYF
TRBV10-3 TRBD1 CAISGQGAHQETQYF
TRBV10-3 - CATLAGSTYNSPLHF
TRBV6-5 - CASSYSLSGSYEQYF
TRBV9 TRBD2 CASSVGLAGLVTDTQYF
TRBV6-4 - CASSDSGGTPINEQFF
TRBV4-1 - CASSLREDSYEQYF